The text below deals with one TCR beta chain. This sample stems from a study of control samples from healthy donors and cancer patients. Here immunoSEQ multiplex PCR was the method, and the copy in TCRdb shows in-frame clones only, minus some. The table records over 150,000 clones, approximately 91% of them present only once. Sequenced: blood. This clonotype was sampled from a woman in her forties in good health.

The CDR3 nucleotides read TGTGCCAGCAGTGAGCCAGGCCGTACCTACAATGAGCAGTTCTTC. Translated, it gives CASSEPGRTYNEQFF. The chain is built from TRBV2 and TRBJ2-1; D is unclear. In germline, CDR1 is SNHLY, CDR2 FYNNEI. Trimming removed 3 bases from V and 2 bases from J, with 11 bases in between. The CDR3 loop spans 15 amino acids.